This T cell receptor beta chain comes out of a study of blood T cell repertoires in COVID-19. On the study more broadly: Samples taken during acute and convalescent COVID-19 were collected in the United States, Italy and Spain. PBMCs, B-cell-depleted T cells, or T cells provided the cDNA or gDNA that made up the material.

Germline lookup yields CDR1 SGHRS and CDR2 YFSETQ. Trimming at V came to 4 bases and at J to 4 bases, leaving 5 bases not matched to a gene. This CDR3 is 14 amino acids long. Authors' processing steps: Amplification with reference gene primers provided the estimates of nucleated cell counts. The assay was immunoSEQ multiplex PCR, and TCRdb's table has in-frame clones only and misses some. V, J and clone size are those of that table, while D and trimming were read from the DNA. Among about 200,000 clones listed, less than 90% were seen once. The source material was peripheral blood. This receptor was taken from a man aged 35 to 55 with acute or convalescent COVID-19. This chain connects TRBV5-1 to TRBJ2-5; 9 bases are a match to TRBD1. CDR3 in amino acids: CASSRDRAGETQYF. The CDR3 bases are TGCGCCAGCAGCCGGGACAGGGCGGGAGAGACCCAGTACTTC.